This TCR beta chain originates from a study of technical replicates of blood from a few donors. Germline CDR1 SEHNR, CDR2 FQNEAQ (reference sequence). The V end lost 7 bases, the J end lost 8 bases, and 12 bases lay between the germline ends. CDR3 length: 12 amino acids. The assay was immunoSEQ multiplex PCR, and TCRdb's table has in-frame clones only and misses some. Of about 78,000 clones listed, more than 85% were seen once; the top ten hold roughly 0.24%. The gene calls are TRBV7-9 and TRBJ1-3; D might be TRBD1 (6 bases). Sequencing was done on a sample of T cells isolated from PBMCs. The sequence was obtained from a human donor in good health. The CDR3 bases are TGTGCCAGCAACGAACAGGGATACACCATATATTTT. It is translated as CASNEQGYTIYF. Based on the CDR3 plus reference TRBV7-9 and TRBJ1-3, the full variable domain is DTGVSQNPRHKITKRGQNVTFRCDPISEHNRLYWYRQTLGQGPEFLTYFQNEAQLEKSRLLSDRFSAERPKGSFSTLEIQRTEQGDSAMYLCASNEQGYTIYFGEGSWLTVV.